These 3 T cell receptor beta chains originate from one sample sequenced in a study of OX40 agonist ivuxolimab in advanced cancers. Method: immunoSEQ multiplex PCR; TCRdb's copy keeps in-frame clones and lacks some. In the table there are some 63,000 clones, more than 70% of which are singletons. The starting material was CD4+ or CD8+ T cells sorted from blood, obtained in a trial of the OX40 agonist ivuxolimab. The receptors derive from an adult with an advanced solid tumor such as melanoma, head and neck, liver or kidney cancer.

This chain joins TRBV6-1 and TRBJ2-7; D possibly corresponds to TRBD2 (5 bases). V lost 4 bases, J lost 2 bases, and 12 bases lay in between. The CDR3 length is 14 residues. Germline V gene lookup returns CDR1 MNHNS and CDR2 SASEGT. This CDR3 is CASSGSSFAYEQYF. DNA of the CDR3: TGTGCCAGCAGTGGATCTAGCTTTGCCTACGAGCAGTACTTC.

The V call is TRBV4-2, the J call TRBJ2-5, with a tentative D call TRBD2 (5 bases). V lost 3 bases and J lost 0, with 11 bases in between. CDR3 length: 15 residues. The germline CDR1 and CDR2 sequences are LGHNA and YNFKEQ. DNA of the CDR3: TGTGCCAGCAGCCAGCGCCCGGGAAACCAAGAGACCCAGTACTTC. Translated: CASSQRPGNQETQYF.

V is TRBV28 and J is TRBJ1-3; D gene ambiguous. With 4 bases removed from V and 0 bases from J, the gap between germline ends came to 13 bases. The CDR3 has 16 amino acids. Germline CDR1 is MDHEN and CDR2 is SYDVKM. The CDR3 here is CASSSQDPSSGNTIYF. CDR3 sequence (DNA): TGTGCCAGCAGTTCCCAGGATCCAAGCTCTGGAAACACCATATATTTT.